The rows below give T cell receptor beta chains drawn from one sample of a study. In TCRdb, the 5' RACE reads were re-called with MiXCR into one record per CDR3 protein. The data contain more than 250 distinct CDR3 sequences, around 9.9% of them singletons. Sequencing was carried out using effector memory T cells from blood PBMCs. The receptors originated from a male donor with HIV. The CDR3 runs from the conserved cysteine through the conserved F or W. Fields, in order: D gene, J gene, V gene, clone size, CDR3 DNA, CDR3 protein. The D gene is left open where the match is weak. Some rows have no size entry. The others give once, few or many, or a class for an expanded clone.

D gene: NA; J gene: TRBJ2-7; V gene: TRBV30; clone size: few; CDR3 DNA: TGTGCCCGGAGTGTAGACTACGAGCAGTACTTC; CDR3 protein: CARSVDYEQYF
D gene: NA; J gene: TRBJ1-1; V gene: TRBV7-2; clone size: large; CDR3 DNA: TGTGCCAGCAGCCCCCGCAAGGCAAAGAACACTGAAGCTTTCTTT; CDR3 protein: CASSPRKAKNTEAFF
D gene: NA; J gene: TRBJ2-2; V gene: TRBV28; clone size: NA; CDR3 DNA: TGTGCCAGCAGTTTGGGTTCCGGGGAGCTGTTTTTT; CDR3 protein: CASSLGSGELFF
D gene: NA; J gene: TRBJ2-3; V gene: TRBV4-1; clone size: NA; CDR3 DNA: TGCGCCAGCAGCCGGACCGGGGCGGATACATTGAATACGCAGTATTTT; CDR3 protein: CASSRTGADTLNTQYF
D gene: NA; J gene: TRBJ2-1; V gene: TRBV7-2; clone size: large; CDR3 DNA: TGTGCCAGCAGTCCCGAAAAGTGGCAGCAGTTCTTC; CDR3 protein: CASSPEKWQQFF
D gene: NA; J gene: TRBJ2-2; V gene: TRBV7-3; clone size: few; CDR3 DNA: TGTGCCAGCAGCTTAACAGTCGATGACACCGGGGAGCTGTTTTTT; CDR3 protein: CASSLTVDDTGELFF
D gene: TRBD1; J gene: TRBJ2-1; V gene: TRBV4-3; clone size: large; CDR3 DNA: TGCGCCAGCAGCCCATCGTGGCAGGGGGCCAATGAGCAGTTCTTC; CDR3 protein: CASSPSWQGANEQFF
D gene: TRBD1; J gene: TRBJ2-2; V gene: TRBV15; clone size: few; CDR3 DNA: TGTGCCACCAGCCTCAGTCGGCTTTACGACAGGGGGCCGGTCACCGGGGAGCTGTTTTTT; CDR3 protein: CATSLSRLYDRGPVTGELFF
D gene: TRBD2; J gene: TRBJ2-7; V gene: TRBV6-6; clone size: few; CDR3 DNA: TGTGCCAGTAATCCCTCTAGTACTAGCGGGATGGGCGAGCAGTACTTC; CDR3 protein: CASNPSSTSGMGEQYF
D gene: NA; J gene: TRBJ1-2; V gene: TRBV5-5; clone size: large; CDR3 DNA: TGTGCCAGCAGTACAAACAGCGACTATGGCTACACCTTC; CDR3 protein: CASSTNSDYGYTF
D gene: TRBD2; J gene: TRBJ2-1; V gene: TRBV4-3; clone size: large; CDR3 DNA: TGCGCCAGCAGCCAGTGGACTAGCGGGATGATTGATCAGTTCTTC; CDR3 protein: CASSQWTSGMIDQFF
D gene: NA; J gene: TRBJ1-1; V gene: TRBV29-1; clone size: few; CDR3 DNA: TGCAGCGTTGATGGTTTAGGGGCAAGTGGACTGGCCACTGAAGCTTTCTTT; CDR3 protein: CSVDGLGASGLATEAFF
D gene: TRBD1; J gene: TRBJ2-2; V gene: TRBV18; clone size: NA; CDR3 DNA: TGTGCCAGCTCACCAGGGGACAGCACCGGGGAGCTGTTTTTT; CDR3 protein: CASSPGDSTGELFF
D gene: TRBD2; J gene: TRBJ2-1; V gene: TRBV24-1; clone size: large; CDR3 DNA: TGTGCCACCAGTGATTTACTAGCGGGAGGTTTGACCGAGCAGTTCTTC; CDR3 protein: CATSDLLAGGLTEQFF
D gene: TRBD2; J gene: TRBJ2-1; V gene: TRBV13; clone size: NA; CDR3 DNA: TGTGCCGTGACTAGCGGGAGGACCTATGAGCAGTTCTTC; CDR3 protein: CAVTSGRTYEQFF
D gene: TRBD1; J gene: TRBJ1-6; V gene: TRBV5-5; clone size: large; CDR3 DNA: TGTGCCAGTGAATTCGACAGGGGCAATTCACCCCTCCACTTT; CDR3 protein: CASEFDRGNSPLHF
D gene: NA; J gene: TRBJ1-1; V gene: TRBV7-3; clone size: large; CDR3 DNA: TGTGCCAGCAGCTTAGGTCTTGGGACAGAAGCTTTCTTT; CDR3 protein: CASSLGLGTEAFF
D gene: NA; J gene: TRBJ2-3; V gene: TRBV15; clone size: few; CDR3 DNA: TGTGCCACCAGCAGAGGCGGGGACTCAGATACGCAGTATTTT; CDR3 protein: CATSRGGDSDTQYF
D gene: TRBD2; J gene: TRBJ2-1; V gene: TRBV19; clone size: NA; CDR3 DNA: TGTGCCAGTAGCGATACTAGCGGGGGATACAATGAGCAGTTCTTC; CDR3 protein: CASSDTSGGYNEQFF
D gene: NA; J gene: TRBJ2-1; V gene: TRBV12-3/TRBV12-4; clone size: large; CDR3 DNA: TGTGCCAGTCAGGACAGTTCCTACAATGAGCAGTTCTTC; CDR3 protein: CASQDSSYNEQFF
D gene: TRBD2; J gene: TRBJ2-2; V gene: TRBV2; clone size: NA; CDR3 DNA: TGTGCCAGCAGTCTTACTAGCGAGGCCGGGGAGCTGTTTTTT; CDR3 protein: CASSLTSEAGELFF
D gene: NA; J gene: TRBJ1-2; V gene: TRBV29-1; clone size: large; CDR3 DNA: TGCAGCGTTGTGTGGGGAAATGGCTACACCTTC; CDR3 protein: CSVVWGNGYTF
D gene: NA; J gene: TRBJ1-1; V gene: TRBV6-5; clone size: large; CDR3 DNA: TGTGCCAGCACTTCACTCAAGGCTGAAGCTTTCTTT; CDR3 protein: CASTSLKAEAFF
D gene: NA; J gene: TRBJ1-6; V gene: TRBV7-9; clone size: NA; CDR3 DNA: TGTGCCAGCAGCTTAGGATCGGGATTCTATAATTCACCCCTCCACTTT; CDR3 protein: CASSLGSGFYNSPLHF
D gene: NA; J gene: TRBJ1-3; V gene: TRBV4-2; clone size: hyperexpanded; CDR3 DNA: TGTGCCAGCAGCCAAGAGGGATACTCTGGAAACACCATATATTTT; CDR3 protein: CASSQEGYSGNTIYF
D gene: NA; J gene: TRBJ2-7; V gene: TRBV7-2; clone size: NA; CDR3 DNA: TGTGCCAGCAGCTTAGACGGGAACTACGAGCAGTACTTC; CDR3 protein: CASSLDGNYEQYF
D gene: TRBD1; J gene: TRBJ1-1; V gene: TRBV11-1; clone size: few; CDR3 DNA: TGTGCCAGCAACCGGGGCAGGGGGCGCGTAGTCACTGAAGCTTTCTTT; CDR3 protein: CASNRGRGRVVTEAFF
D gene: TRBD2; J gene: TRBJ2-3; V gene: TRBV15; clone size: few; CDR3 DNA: TGTGCCACCAGCAGAGATCGCGCTAGCGGGAGAGGTACAGATACGCAGTATTTT; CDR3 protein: CATSRDRASGRGTDTQYF
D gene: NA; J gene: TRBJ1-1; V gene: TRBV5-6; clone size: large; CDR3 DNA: TGTGCCATCAGCTTGTTCGGGGGCGGAGGAAGCACTGAAGCTTTCTTT; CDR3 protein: CAISLFGGGGSTEAFF
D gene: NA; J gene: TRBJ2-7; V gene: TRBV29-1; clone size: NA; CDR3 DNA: TGCAGCGTTCGTTGGGGGGACGAGCAGTACTTC; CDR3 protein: CSVRWGDEQYF
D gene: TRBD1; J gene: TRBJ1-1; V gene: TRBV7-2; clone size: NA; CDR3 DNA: TGTGCCAGCAGCTTAGCGGTGTCAAGACAGGGGGCTGAAGCTTTCTTT; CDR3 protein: CASSLAVSRQGAEAFF
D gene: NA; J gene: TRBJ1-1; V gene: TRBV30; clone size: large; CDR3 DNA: TGTGCCTGGAGTTATCGGTTTGAAGCTTTCTTT; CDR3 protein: CAWSYRFEAFF
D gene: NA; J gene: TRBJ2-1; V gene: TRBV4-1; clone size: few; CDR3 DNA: TGCGCCAGCAGCCAAATAGACATTCTCTCCTACAATGAGCAGTTCTTC; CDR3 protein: CASSQIDILSYNEQFF
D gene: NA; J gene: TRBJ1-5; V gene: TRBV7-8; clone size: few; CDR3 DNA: TGTGCCAGCAGCTTAGCCGGGGAACTTAATCAGCCCCAGCATTTT; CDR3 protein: CASSLAGELNQPQHF
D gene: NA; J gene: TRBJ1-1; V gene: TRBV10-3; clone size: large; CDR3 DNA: TGTGCCATCAGTGAGTCAGGAGGAACTAATGAAGCTTTCTTT; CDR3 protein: CAISESGGTNEAFF
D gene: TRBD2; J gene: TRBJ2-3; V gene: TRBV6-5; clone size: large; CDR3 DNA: TGTGCCAGCAGTTTCGGACTAGCCGGGACAGATACGCAGTATTTT; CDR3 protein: CASSFGLAGTDTQYF
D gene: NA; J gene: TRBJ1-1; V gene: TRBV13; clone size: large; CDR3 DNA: TGTGCCAGCAGCTTACTTGCGCTTGGCACTGAAGCTTTCTTT; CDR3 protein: CASSLLALGTEAFF
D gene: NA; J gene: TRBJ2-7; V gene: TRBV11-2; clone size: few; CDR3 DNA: TGTGCCAGCACCCAGGGTAGCGGATTCTCCTACGAGCAGTACTTC; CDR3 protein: CASTQGSGFSYEQYF
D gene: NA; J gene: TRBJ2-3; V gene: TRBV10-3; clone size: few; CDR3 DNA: TGTGCCATCAGTGAGGGGGGAGTTTGGGACTTTTACACAGATACGCAGTATTTT; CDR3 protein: CAISEGGVWDFYTDTQYF
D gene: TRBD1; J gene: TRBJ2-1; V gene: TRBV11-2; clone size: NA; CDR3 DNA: TGTGCCAGCAGCCGGGACAGGGGGGGGAATGAGCAGTTCTTC; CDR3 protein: CASSRDRGGNEQFF
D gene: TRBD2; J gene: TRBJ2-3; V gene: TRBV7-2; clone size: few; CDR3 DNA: TGTGCCAGCAGCTCTCTCCCGACTAGCGGGACAGATACGCAGTATTTT; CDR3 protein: CASSSLPTSGTDTQYF
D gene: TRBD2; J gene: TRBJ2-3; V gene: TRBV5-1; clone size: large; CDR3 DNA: TGCGCCAGCAGCCTTGGCCGGGGACTAGCGGGAGCGGAAGATACGCAGTATTTT; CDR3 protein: CASSLGRGLAGAEDTQYF
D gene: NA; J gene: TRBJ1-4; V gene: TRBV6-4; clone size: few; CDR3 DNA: NA; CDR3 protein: CASRDGNCFF
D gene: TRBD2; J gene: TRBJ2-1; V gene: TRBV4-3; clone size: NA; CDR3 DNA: TGCGCCAGCAGCCAAGATTTGGGATTTATGAGACTAGCGGGAGGGAAGGACAATGAGCAGTTCTTC; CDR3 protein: CASSQDLGFMRLAGGKDNEQFF
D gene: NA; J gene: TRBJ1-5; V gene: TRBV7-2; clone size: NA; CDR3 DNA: TGTGCCAGCAGCTCCCGAAAGGGGGGACGTATATGGCCCCAGCATTTT; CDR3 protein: CASSSRKGGRIWPQHF
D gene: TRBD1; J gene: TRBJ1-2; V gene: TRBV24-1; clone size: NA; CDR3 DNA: TGTGCCACCAGTGATTCCCGGACAGGTCCAGGGGACTATGGCTACACCTTC; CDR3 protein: CATSDSRTGPGDYGYTF
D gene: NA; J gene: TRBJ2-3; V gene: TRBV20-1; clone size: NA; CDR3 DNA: TGCAGTGCTAGTATGAGACAGGGGGATCAGCGGGGGATAATGTGGACGCAGTATTTT; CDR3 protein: CSASMRQGDQRGIMWTQYF
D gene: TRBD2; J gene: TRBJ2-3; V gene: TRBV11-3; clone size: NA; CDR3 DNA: TGTGCCAGCAGCAAGCTAGCGGGGGGGCTGATGGACACAGATACGCAGTATTTT; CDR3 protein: CASSKLAGGLMDTDTQYF
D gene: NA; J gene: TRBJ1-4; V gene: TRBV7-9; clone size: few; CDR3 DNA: TGTGCCTCAGCGGGAGGATTAAATGAAAAACTGTTTTTT; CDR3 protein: CASAGGLNEKLFF
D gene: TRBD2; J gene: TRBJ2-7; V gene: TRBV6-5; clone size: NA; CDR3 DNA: TGTGCCAGCAGTTACTCGATATACGGGGGGGCATACGAGCAGTACTTC; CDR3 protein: CASSYSIYGGAYEQYF
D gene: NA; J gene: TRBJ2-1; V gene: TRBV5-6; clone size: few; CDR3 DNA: TGTGCCAGCAGCTTGGGACAGTTGTATTACAATGAGCAGTTCTTC; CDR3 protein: CASSLGQLYYNEQFF
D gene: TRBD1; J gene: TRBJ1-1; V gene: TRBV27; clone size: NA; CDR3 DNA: TGTGCCAGCAGTCTACGGGGACAGGGTTCTGAAGCTTTCTTT; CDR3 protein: CASSLRGQGSEAFF